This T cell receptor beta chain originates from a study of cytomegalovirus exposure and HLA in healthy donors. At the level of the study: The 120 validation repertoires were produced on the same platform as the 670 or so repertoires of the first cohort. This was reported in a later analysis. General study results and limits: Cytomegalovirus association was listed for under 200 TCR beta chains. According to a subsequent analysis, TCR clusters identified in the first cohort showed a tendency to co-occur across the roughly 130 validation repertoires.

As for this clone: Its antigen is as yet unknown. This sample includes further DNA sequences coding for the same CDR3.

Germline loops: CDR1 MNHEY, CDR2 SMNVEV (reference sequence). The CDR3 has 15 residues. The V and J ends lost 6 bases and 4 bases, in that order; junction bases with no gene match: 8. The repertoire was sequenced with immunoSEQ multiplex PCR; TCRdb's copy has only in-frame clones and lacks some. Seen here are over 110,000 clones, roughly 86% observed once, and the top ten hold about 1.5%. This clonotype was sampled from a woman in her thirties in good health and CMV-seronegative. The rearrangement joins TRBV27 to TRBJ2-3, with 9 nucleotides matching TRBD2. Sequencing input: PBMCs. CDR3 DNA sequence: TGTGCCAGCAGAGTGTCGCGGGGGGGGTCAGATACGCAGTATTTT. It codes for CASRVSRGGSDTQYF.